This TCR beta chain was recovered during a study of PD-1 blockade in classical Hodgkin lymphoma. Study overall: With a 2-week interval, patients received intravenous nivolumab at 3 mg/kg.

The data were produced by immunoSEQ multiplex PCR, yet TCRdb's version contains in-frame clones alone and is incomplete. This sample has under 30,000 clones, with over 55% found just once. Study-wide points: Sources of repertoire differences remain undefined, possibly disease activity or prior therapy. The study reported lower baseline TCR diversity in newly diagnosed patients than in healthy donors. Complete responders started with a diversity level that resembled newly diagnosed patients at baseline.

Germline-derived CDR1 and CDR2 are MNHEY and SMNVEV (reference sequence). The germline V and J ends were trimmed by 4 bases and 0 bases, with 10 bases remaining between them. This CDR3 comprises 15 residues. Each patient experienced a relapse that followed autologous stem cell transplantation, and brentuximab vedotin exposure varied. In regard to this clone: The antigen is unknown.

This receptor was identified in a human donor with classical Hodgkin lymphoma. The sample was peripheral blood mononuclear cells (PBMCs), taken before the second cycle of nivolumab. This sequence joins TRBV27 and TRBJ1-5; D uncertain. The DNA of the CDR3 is TGTGCCAGCAGTTCGGGTGGGGATAGCAATCAGCCCCAGCATTTT. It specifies CASSSGGDSNQPQHF.